The 20 T cell receptor beta chains below come from one sample, sequenced in a study of blood T cell repertoires in COVID-19. Clones were sequenced by immunoSEQ multiplex PCR, and TCRdb holds only the in-frame ones, with some missing. The sample yields some 180,000 clones, less than 85% seen once. The sample taken for sequencing was PBMCs or T cells enriched from blood (not recorded which). Source of these receptors: an older woman with acute COVID-19.

The chain couples TRBV7-9 to TRBJ2-6; 7 nucleotides line up with TRBD1. Germline values: CDR1 SEHNR, CDR2 FQNEAQ (reference sequence). The CDR3 is 16 residues long. Trimming took 4 bases from V and 3 from J; bases not matched to a gene: 6. CDR3 residues: CASSSKGARGANVLTF. The CDR3 DNA sequence: TGTGCCAGCAGCTCGAAGGGGGCTCGTGGGGCCAACGTCCTGACTTTC.

Note on this clone: One end of the junction fails to match germline, which may point to a read error. The V call is TRBV6-5, the J call TRBJ2-5; 7 bases line up with TRBD1. CDR1 and CDR2 (germline): MNHEY, SVGAGI. The CDR3 loop spans 15 amino acids. CDR3 sequence: CTSSQTGFAGETQYF. The CDR3 DNA is TGTACCAGCAGCCAGACAGGGTTCGCAGGAGAGACCCAGTACTTC.

The chain couples TRBV6-2 or TRBV6-3 to TRBJ2-7; no firm D call. The CDR3 totals 11 residues. Between the trimmed V and J ends, which lost 4 bases and 5 bases, there was a span of 6 bases. Germline V lookup: CDR1 MNHEY, CDR2 SVGEGT. CDR3 residues: CASSSTDEQYF. The DNA for the CDR3 is TGTGCCAGCAGTTCTACGGACGAGCAGTACTTC.

The gene calls are TRBV2 and TRBJ2-3, with 10 bases lining up with TRBD2. V shed 8 bases and J 1 base; nucleotides not matched to a gene: 3. CDR3 length: 14 residues. Per germline, CDR1 SNHLY and CDR2 FYNNEI. The CDR3 coding sequence is TGTGCCAGCGAAGCGGGGGGGGGCACAGATACGCAGTATTTT. This codes for CASEAGGGTDTQYF.

The count of this clone is one. The rearrangement uses TRBV19 and TRBJ1-3; TRBD1 agrees at 7 bases. Germline V lookup: CDR1 LNHDA, CDR2 SQIVND (reference sequence). The trim removed 6 bases at V and 6 bases at J, leaving 8 bases unmatched. The length of the CDR3 is 14 residues. The CDR3 loop is CASRIPGGENTIYF. CDR3 DNA: TGTGCCAGTAGAATCCCAGGGGGAGAAAACACCATATATTTT.

The chain carries TRBV19 and TRBJ2-7; 7 bases agree with TRBD2. CDR3 length: 15 amino acids. Trimming took 6 bases from V and 4 from J; bases not matched to a gene: 12. Germline V lookup: CDR1 LNHDA, CDR2 SQIVND (reference sequence). CDR3 loop: CASSGGGESEYEQYF. The CDR3 DNA is TGTGCCAGTAGCGGCGGGGGTGAGTCGGAATACGAGCAGTACTTC. Full variable domain (remainder filled in from reference TRBV19 and TRBJ2-7): DGGITQSPKYLFRKEGQNVTLSCEQNLNHDAMYWYRQDPGQGLRLIYYSQIVNDFQKGDIAEGYSVSREKKESFPLTVTSAQKNPTAFYLCASSGGGESEYEQYFGPGTRLTVT.

Here the CDR3 DNA reads TGTGCCAGCAGCTTTCGTAGGCGGGAGGATTACAATGAGCAGTTCTTC. Its protein is CASSFRRREDYNEQFF. The chain couples TRBV7-8 to TRBJ2-1; 8 bases match TRBD2. Germline V CDR1 and CDR2: SGHVS, FQNEAQ. With V trimmed by 3 bases and J by 4 bases, 8 bases remained unmatched. There are 16 residues in the CDR3.

The rearrangement uses TRBV7-9 and TRBJ2-2; 8 positions match TRBD1. CDR3 size: 17 residues. The V and J ends lost 6 bases and 2 bases, in that order; junction bases with no gene match: 11. The germline CDR1 and CDR2 sequences are SEHNR and FQNEAQ (reference sequence). The CDR3 DNA reads as TGTGCCAGCAGGCCCCAAAGACAGGGGAGAAACACCGGGGAGCTGTTTTTT. It yields the protein CASRPQRQGRNTGELFF.

The count of this clone is one. The chain joins TRBV4-2 to TRBJ1-2; no firm D call. CDR3 length: 15 residues. The V gene's germline CDR1 is LGHNA and CDR2 YNFKEQ. Trimming stripped 0 bases from V and 6 bases from J, with 14 bases between. For the CDR3, the DNA is TGTGCCAGCAGCCAAGATCTCTCCGGGTGGGATGGCTACACCTTC. This encodes CASSQDLSGWDGYTF.

The V gene is TRBV4-3, the J gene TRBJ2-3, with D maybe TRBD1 (5 bases). The V and J ends lost 4 bases and 1 base respectively, with 12 bases between them. Germline V gene data show CDR1 as LGHNA and CDR2 as YSLEER. This CDR3 contains 15 residues. DNA of the CDR3: TGCGCCAGCAGCCGCCTAGGGGTGGGCACAGATACGCAGTATTTT. This translates into CASSRLGVGTDTQYF.

This clone appeared once. The chain combines TRBV19 with TRBJ1-5, with unresolved D. This CDR3 has 14 residues. V was trimmed by 1 base and J by 9 bases, leaving 13 bases between them. CDR1 is LNHDA and CDR2 is SQIVND in the germline V gene (reference sequence). CDR3 DNA sequence: TGTGCCAGTAGTATAGGGGCGCCCCAACCGCCCCAGCATTTT. It translates to CASSIGAPQPPQHF.

The gene calls are TRBV6-2 or TRBV6-3 and TRBJ2-1, with 13 bases that match TRBD2. The CDR3 extends over 19 amino acids. Germline CDR1 reads MNHEY; CDR2 reads SVGEGT. V was clipped by 3 bases and J by 1 base; unmatched bases: 9. The CDR3: CASSYFRTSGGRSYNEQFF. Written as DNA, the CDR3 is TGTGCCAGCAGTTATTTCCGGACTAGCGGGGGTAGGTCCTACAATGAGCAGTTCTTC.

CDR3 in DNA: TGTGCCAGCAGCTCAAGACAGGGGCCCGGGAACACTGAAGCTTTCTTT. Translating it yields CASSSRQGPGNTEAFF. This chain joins TRBV7-8 and TRBJ1-1; 8 bases are shared with TRBD1. The germline gives CDR1 SGHVS, CDR2 FQNEAQ. The CDR3 sequence is 16 residues long. J was trimmed by 1 base and V by 4 bases; bases with no gene match: 8.

V usage is TRBV5-6 and J usage is TRBJ1-2; 7 bases align to TRBD1. Germline V gives CDR1 SGHDT, CDR2 YYEEEE. CDR3 length: 14 residues. With 4 bases clipped from V and 3 bases from J, the junction kept 6 bases outside the gene matches. The CDR3 spells CASSVPGTDYGYTF. CDR3 nucleotide sequence: TGTGCCAGCAGCGTCCCCGGGACAGACTATGGCTACACCTTC. Full variable domain (missing parts from reference TRBV5-6 and TRBJ1-2): DAGVTQSPTHLIKTRGQQVTLRCSPKSGHDTVSWYQQALGQGPQFIFQYYEEEERQRGNFPDRFSGHQFPNYSSELNVNALLLGDSALYLCASSVPGTDYGYTFGSGTRLTVV.

The V call is TRBV6-5, the J call TRBJ1-1; D is perhaps TRBD1 (5 bases). CDR1 and CDR2 (germline): MNHEY, SVGAGI. V lost 7 bases and J lost 3, with 15 bases in between. CDR3 length: 14 amino acids. The CDR3 region is CASNRPAGDTEAFF. CDR3 bases: TGTGCCAGCAACAGACCGGCGGGGGACACTGAAGCTTTCTTT.

V gene TRBV4-3 combines with J gene TRBJ1-1; D gene uncertain. V dropped 6 bases and J dropped 0 bases, with 11 bases sitting between them. Germline V gives CDR1 LGHNA, CDR2 YSLEER. CDR3 length: 14 residues. The CDR3 loop is CASSGEVVNTEAFF. The CDR3 DNA reads as TGCGCCAGCAGTGGCGAGGTAGTGAACACTGAAGCTTTCTTT.

In this sample, this clone turned up a few times. The chain's CDR3 is CAISGQTGDTEAFF. Here the CDR3 DNA reads TGTGCCATCAGTGGACAAACGGGAGACACTGAAGCTTTCTTT. The genes are TRBV10-3 and TRBJ1-1, with no clear D. V lost 4 bases and J lost 3, with 12 bases in between. Germline lookup yields CDR1 ENHRY and CDR2 SYGVKD. The length of the CDR3 is 14 residues.

The chain combines TRBV10-3 with TRBJ2-3; 12 bases line up with TRBD2. V lost 11 bases, J lost 1 base, and 13 bases stayed unmatched. This CDR3 comprises 17 residues. Germline loops: CDR1 ENHRY, CDR2 SYGVKD. Written as DNA, the CDR3 is TGTGCCTCTAGCGGGAGGGCCCGGGGCGTGGGCACAGATACGCAGTATTTT. Amino acids: CASSGRARGVGTDTQYF.

The chain recombines TRBV7-2 with TRBJ2-2, with unresolved D. The CDR3 contains 16 residues. Germline V lookup: CDR1 SGHTA, CDR2 FQGNSA. V was trimmed by 5 bases and J by 1 base, leaving 14 bases between them. The CDR3 sequence is CASSPTRPENTGELFF. The DNA for the CDR3 is TGTGCCAGCAGCCCAACGCGTCCTGAGAACACCGGGGAGCTGTTTTTT.

CDR3 amino acids: CASSQLRLAGPKYANTGELFF. The CDR3 nucleotides are TGTGCCAGCAGCCAATTGAGACTAGCGGGGCCAAAGTACGCGAACACCGGGGAGCTGTTTTTT. The genes are TRBV3-1 (or the pseudogene TRBV3-2) and TRBJ2-2, with 11 positions matching TRBD2. V trimming: 2 bases; J trimming: 0 bases; junction bases outside the gene matches: 14. The CDR3 sequence is 21 residues long. The germline gives CDR1 LGHDT, CDR2 YNNKEL (reference sequence).